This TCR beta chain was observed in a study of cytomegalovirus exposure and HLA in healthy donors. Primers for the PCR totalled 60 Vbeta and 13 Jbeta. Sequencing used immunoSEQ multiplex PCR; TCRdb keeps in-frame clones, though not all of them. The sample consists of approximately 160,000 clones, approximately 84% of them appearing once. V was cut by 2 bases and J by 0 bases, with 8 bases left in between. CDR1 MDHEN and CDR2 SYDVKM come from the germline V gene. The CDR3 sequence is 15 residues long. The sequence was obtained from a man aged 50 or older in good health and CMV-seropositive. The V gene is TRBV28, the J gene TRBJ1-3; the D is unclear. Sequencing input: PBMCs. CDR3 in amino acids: CASSLVISSGNTIYF. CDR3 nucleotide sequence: TGTGCCAGCAGTTTAGTAATATCCTCTGGAAACACCATATATTTT.